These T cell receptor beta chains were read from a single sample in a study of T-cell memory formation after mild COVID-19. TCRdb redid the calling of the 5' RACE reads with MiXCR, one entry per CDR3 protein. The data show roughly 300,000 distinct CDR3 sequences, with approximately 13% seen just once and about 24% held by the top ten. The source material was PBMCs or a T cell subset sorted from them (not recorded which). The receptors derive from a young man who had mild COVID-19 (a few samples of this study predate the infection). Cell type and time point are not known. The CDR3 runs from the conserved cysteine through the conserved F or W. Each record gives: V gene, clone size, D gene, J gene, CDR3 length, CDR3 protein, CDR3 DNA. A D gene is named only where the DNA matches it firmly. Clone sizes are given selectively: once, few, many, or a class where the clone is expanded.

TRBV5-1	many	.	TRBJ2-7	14	CASSFAGARGEQYF	TGCGCCAGCAGCTTCGCGGGGGCCAGGGGGGAGCAGTACTTC
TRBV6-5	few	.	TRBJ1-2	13	CASSSTTARLHTF	TGTGCCAGCAGTTCAACCACCGCGAGGCTCCACACCTTC
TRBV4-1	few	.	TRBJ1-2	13	CASSPIMQGGYTF	TGCGCCAGCAGCCCGATCATGCAAGGGGGCTACACCTTC
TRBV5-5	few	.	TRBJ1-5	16	CASSPLASYSNQPQHF	TGTGCCAGCAGCCCCCTCGCGAGCTATAGCAATCAGCCCCAGCATTTT
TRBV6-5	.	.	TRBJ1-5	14	CASSINRAHQPQHF	TGTGCCAGCAGCATTAACAGGGCGCATCAGCCCCAGCATTTT
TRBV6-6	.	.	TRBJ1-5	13	CASSLLSNQPQHF	TGTGCCAGCAGTCTCCTTAGCAATCAGCCCCAGCATTTT
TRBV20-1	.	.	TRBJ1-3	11	CSASVRNTIYF	TGCAGTGCTAGTGTTAGAAACACCATATATTTT
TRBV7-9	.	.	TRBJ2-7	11	CAIQIWDEQYF	TGTGCCATCCAGATTTGGGACGAGCAGTACTTC
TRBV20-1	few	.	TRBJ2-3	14	CSARATSSTDTQYF	TGCAGTGCTAGAGCCACTAGTAGCACAGATACGCAGTATTTT
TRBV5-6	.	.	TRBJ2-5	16	CASSFLGQLGRETQYF	TGTGCCAGCAGCTTCCTCGGACAGTTGGGTCGGGAGACCCAGTACTTC
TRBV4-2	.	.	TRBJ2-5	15	CASSQEFQGRWTQYF	TGTGCCAGCAGCCAAGAATTCCAGGGGCGATGGACCCAGTACTTC
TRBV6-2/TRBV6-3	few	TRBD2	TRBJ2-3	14	CASSYGLAGDTQYF	TGTGCCAGCAGTTACGGACTAGCGGGAGATACGCAGTATTTT
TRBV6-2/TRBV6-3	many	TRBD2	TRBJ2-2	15	CASSYPRGRAGELFF	TGTGCCAGCAGTTATCCGCGGGGGAGGGCCGGGGAGCTGTTTTTT
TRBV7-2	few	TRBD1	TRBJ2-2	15	CASSSGQGYTGELFF	TGTGCCAGCAGCTCCGGACAGGGGTACACCGGGGAGCTGTTTTTT
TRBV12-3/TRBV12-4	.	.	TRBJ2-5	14	CASRNEGGQETQYF	TGTGCCAGCAGAAACGAAGGGGGACAAGAGACCCAGTACTTC
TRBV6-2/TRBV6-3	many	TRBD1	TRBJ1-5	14	CASSGQGGNQPQHF	TGTGCCAGCAGTGGACAGGGGGGAAATCAGCCCCAGCATTTT
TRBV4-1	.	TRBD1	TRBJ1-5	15	CASSQGGQGRQPQHF	TGCGCCAGCAGCCAAGGAGGACAGGGAAGACAGCCCCAGCATTTT
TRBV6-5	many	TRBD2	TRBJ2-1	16	CASSYSERGGYNEQFF	TGTGCCAGCAGTTACTCGGAGCGGGGGGGCTACAATGAGCAGTTCTTC
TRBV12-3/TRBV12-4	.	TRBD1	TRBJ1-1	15	CASRRATGGNTEAFF	TGTGCCAGCAGGCGTGCGACAGGGGGGAACACTGAAGCTTTCTTT
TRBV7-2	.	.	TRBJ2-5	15	CASSPWPRDQETQYF	TGTGCCAGCAGCCCCTGGCCGCGGGACCAAGAGACCCAGTACTTC
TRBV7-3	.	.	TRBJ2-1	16	CASSSGISSSYNEQFF	TGTGCCAGCAGCTCCGGGATTTCGAGCTCCTACAATGAGCAGTTCTTC
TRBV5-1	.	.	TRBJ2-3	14	CASSPDRITDTQYF	TGCGCCAGCAGCCCTGACAGGATCACAGATACGCAGTATTTT
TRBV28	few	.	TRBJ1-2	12	CASSKPPDRSDF	TGTGCCAGCAGTAAGCCCCCAGACAGGTCTGACTTC
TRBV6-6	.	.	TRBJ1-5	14	CASSPVGGNQPQHF	TGTGCCAGCAGTCCGGTGGGGGGCAATCAGCCCCAGCATTTT
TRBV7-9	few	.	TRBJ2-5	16	CASSLDEAGLIETQYF	TGTGCCAGCAGCTTAGACGAGGCGGGATTAATAGAGACCCAGTACTTC
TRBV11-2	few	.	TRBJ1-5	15	CASSYSGTENQPQHF	TGTGCCAGCAGCTACTCCGGGACGGAAAATCAGCCCCAGCATTTT
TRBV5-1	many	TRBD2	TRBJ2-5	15	CASSPGTSGQETQYF	TGCGCCAGCAGCCCCGGGACTAGCGGACAAGAGACCCAGTACTTC
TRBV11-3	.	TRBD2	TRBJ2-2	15	CASSRTSGVIGELFF	TGTGCCAGCAGTCGGACTAGCGGGGTTATCGGGGAGCTGTTTTTT
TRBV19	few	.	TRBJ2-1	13	CASSMTAYNEQFF	TGTGCCAGTAGTATGACAGCCTACAATGAGCAGTTCTTC
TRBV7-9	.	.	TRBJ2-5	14	CASSLVSSGGTQYF	TGTGCCAGCAGCTTGGTGTCCTCCGGCGGGACCCAGTACTTC